This TCR beta chain came from a study of T cells after yellow fever vaccination. Researchers made TCR cDNA using 5'RACE template switching, and this step added a universal primer site and UMIs. TCRdb analysed the 5' RACE reads with MiXCR anew, one entry per CDR3 protein. The sample holds 95,000 to 150,000 distinct CDR3 sequences, 15% seen once. The CDR3 covers 14 residues. V gave up 3 bases and J gave up 8 bases, with 14 bases separating them. As concerns this clonotype: What it recognizes is unknown.

Regarding the study as a whole: The booster saw the reappearance of most primary-vaccination clones (nearly 98% CD4, almost 90% CD8). High-abundance clonotypes from the bulk population could contaminate FACS-sorted repertoires.

V gene TRBV12-3 or TRBV12-4 combines with J gene TRBJ1-3, with D tentatively TRBD1 (5 bases). The material sequenced was CD8+ T cells sorted from PBMCs, taken 5 days after the yellow fever booster vaccination. The receptor's source is a man aged 18 to 30 who received the YFV17D yellow fever vaccine. In nucleotides, the CDR3 is TGTGCCAGCAGTTTCACCGTCAGGGTGGACACCATATATTTT. It translates to CASSFTVRVDTIYF.